Shown below are 11 T cell receptor beta chains from a single sample sequenced in a study of blood T cells in healthy people across ages. Primed by a sample-barcoded 5' primer and a J-beta primer mix, a second PCR proceeded for about 6 to 11 cycles. Each CDR3 protein is one row after TCRdb ran MiXCR on the 5' RACE reads. The sample lists approximately 1.5 million distinct CDR3 sequences; roughly two fifths were seen once. Sequencing was performed on blood. These receptors all stem from a woman between 18 and 30 years old in good health.

This clonotype was seen a handful of times. The chain uses TRBV4-1 and TRBJ2-2; 9 bases align to TRBD1. Germline CDR1 and CDR2: MGHRA and YSYEKL. The CDR3 is 15 residues long. The trim removed 5 bases at V and 5 bases at J, leaving 6 bases unmatched. The CDR3 nucleotides read TGCGCCAGCAGCTACGGGACAGGGATTACCGGGGAGCTGTTTTTT. Protein product: CASSYGTGITGELFF.

The J gene is TRBJ1-1, the V gene TRBV12-3 or TRBV12-4; D may be TRBD1 (6 bases). V lost 6 bases, J lost 6 bases, and 17 bases lay in between. There are 14 residues in the CDR3. As DNA, the CDR3 is TGTGCCAGCAGCCTCCAACAGGGTTTACCTGAAGCTTTCTTT. Protein sequence: CASSLQQGLPEAFF.

This clonotype was seen a few times. This chain joins TRBV6-5 and TRBJ1-2; possible D gene TRBD1, 6 bases. V was clipped by 6 bases and J by 4 bases, with 15 bases between them. This CDR3 spans 14 amino acids. In germline, CDR1 is MNHEY, CDR2 SVGAGI. Written as DNA, the CDR3 is TGTGCCAGCAGAACTACCGGACAGCTCTATGGCTACACCTTC. Protein sequence: CASRTTGQLYGYTF.

The rearrangement links TRBV7-9 to TRBJ1-1, with D unclear. The CDR3 is 12 amino acids. Germline CDR1 SEHNR, CDR2 FQNEAQ (reference sequence). Trimming stripped 5 bases from V and 4 bases from J, with 8 bases between. The CDR3 sequence is CASSRTLTEAFF. The CDR3 DNA reads TGTGCCAGCAGCCGAACACTCACTGAAGCTTTCTTT. Full variable domain (missing parts from reference TRBV7-9 and TRBJ1-1): DTGVSQNPRHKITKRGQNVTFRCDPISEHNRLYWYRQTLGQGPEFLTYFQNEAQLEKSRLLSDRFSAERPKGSFSTLEIQRTEQGDSAMYLCASSRTLTEAFFGQGTRLTVV.

This clonotype was detected only a few times. One junction end disagrees with the germline gene, perhaps due to a read error. Here the CDR3 DNA reads TGTGCTAGCAGCTCCAACCGACACTTCCAAGAGACCCAGTACTTC. The encoded protein is CASSSNRHFQETQYF. V gene TRBV7-7 combines with J gene TRBJ2-5; D is undetermined. The CDR3 consists of 15 residues. Looked up from germline, CDR1 is SSHAT and CDR2 is FNYEAQ (reference sequence).

This clonotype was seen repeatedly, ten times or more. A single base separates this from a much larger clone, so it may be a read error. The chain is built from TRBV20-1 and TRBJ2-1; 8 bases map to TRBD2. V gave up 0 bases and J gave up 9 bases; unmatched junction bases: 10. Germline V gene data show CDR1 as DFQATT and CDR2 as SNEGSKA (reference sequence). CDR3 length: 15 amino acids. Written as DNA, the CDR3 is TGCAGTGCTAGAGACCCCCGAGCGGGAGTTCTTGAGCAGTTCTTC. This sequence encodes CSARDPRAGVLEQFF.

The gene calls are TRBV7-2 and TRBJ2-2; 7 bases line up with TRBD1. Germline V gene sequence: CDR1 SGHTA, CDR2 FQGNSA. Trimming cost V 6 bases and J 5 bases; bases outside gene matches: 3. This CDR3 region has 13 residues. In nucleotides, the CDR3 is TGTGCCAGCAGTACAGGGGTTACCGGGGAGCTGTTTTTT. Translation: CASSTGVTGELFF.

V usage is TRBV6-6 and J usage is TRBJ1-1; D gene unclear. V was cut by 0 bases and J by 0 bases, with 11 bases left in between. The CDR3 spans 16 residues. CDR1 and CDR2 from the germline V gene are MNHNY and SVGAGI (reference sequence). The CDR3 loop reads CASSYSPNSLNTEAFF. As DNA, the CDR3 is TGTGCCAGCAGTTACTCTCCCAACAGCTTGAACACTGAAGCTTTCTTT.

The chain uses TRBV9 and TRBJ2-3; D gene uncertain. CDR1 is SGDLS and CDR2 is YYNGEE in the germline V gene. V was trimmed by 4 bases and J by 2 bases, leaving 8 bases between them. This CDR3 is built from 13 residues. CDR3 in amino acids: CASSPMFTDTQYF. CDR3 sequence (DNA): TGTGCCAGCAGCCCCATGTTCACAGATACGCAGTATTTT.

The CDR3 DNA sequence: TGTGCCAGCAGCGTAGTGGGGAGTGGTCACAATGAGCAGTTCTTC. The encoded protein is CASSVVGSGHNEQFF. The chain uses TRBV9 and TRBJ2-1, with D possibly TRBD2 on 5 matching bases. The CDR3 consists of 15 residues. V lost 0 bases, J lost 5 bases, and 12 bases lay in between. Germline-derived CDR1 and CDR2 are SGDLS and YYNGEE. Full variable domain (outside the CDR3, taken from reference TRBV9 and TRBJ2-1): DSGVTQTPKHLITATGQRVTLRCSPRSGDLSVYWYQQSLDQGLQFLIQYYNGEERAKGNILERFSAQQFPDLHSELNLSSLELGDSALYFCASSVVGSGHNEQFFGPGTRLTVL.

This chain uses TRBV20-1 with TRBJ2-3; D uncertain. CDR1 is DFQATT and CDR2 is SNEGSKA in the germline V gene (reference sequence). V shed 1 base and J shed 0 bases, with 11 bases lying between them. The CDR3 has 15 residues. CDR3 loop: CSARVSLTSTDTQYF. The CDR3 DNA reads TGCAGTGCTAGAGTCTCACTAACCAGCACAGATACGCAGTATTTT.